The T cell receptor (beta chain) described here comes from a study of CD8 T cells in ankylosing spondylitis. Quantitative barcoded 5'-RACE was used to prepare TCR beta libraries. TCRdb analysed the 5' RACE reads with MiXCR anew, one entry per CDR3 protein. This table holds just under 350,000 distinct CDR3 sequences, about 14% found once. There are many counts of this clonotype. Its antigen remains unknown. Study-wide results and caveats: Past studies reported some motif variants in reactive arthritis synovial fluid and blood. Relatively rare in peripheral blood, disease-linked clones were also CD8+. Seemingly distinctive of ankylosing spondylitis blood was a TCR beta motif formed by eight highly homologous variants.

The sequencing input was blood, either unsorted or a sorted T cell fraction (not recorded which). The sequence came from a male donor with ankylosing spondylitis or in good health (not recorded which).

The CDR3 region is CASSRTGKLQETQYF. In DNA form, the CDR3 reads TGCGCCAGCAGCCGGACGGGGAAACTCCAAGAGACCCAGTACTTC. The chain employs TRBV5-1 and TRBJ2-5; tentative D call: TRBD2 (5 bases). The length of the CDR3 is 15 residues. The V and J ends lost 4 bases and 1 base respectively, with 14 bases between them. Germline values: CDR1 SGHRS, CDR2 YFSETQ.